These T cell receptor beta chains were read from a single sample in a study of PD-1 blockade in classical Hodgkin lymphoma. The method was immunoSEQ multiplex PCR; TCRdb's version includes in-frame clones alone and lacks a portion of them. The sample yields approximately 89,000 clones, approximately 83% seen once. Sequenced material: peripheral blood mononuclear cells (PBMCs), taken before the fourth cycle of nivolumab. These receptors originate from a human donor with classical Hodgkin lymphoma. The CDR3 runs from the conserved cysteine through the conserved F or W. The D gene is left open where the match is weak. Not all rows give a size; the values are once, few, many and, for expanded clones, a class.

CDR3: CASSPSPGNTIYF
DNA: TGTGCCAGCAGCCCCTCGCCTGGAAACACCATATATTTT
size: .
V: TRBV11-2
D: .
J: TRBJ1-3

CDR3: CASSYTGTGAGELFF
DNA: TGTGCCAGCAGTTACACCGGGACAGGGGCCGGGGAGCTGTTTTTT
size: .
V: TRBV6-6
D: TRBD1
J: TRBJ2-2

CDR3: CASTHNRYTF
DNA: TGTGCCAGCACGCACAATCGTTACACCTTC
size: .
V: TRBV21-1
D: .
J: TRBJ1-2

CDR3: CASSLEEVEGYGYTF
DNA: TGTGCCAGCAGCTTAGAGGAGGTGGAGGGCTATGGCTACACCTTC
size: .
V: TRBV7-6
D: .
J: TRBJ1-2

CDR3: CASAGLGSYNEQFF
DNA: TGTGCCAGTGCGGGACTGGGCTCCTACAATGAGCAGTTCTTC
size: .
V: TRBV28
D: .
J: TRBJ2-1

CDR3: CASSKEATFYTNTEAFF
DNA: TGTGCCAGCAGCAAAGAGGCCACATTTTATACGAACACTGAAGCTTTCTTT
size: .
V: TRBV21-1
D: .
J: TRBJ1-1

CDR3: CASNTEYNEQFF
DNA: TGTGCCAGCAATACGGAGTACAATGAGCAGTTCTTC
size: .
V: TRBV2
D: .
J: TRBJ2-1

CDR3: CASSHNYEQYF
DNA: TGTGCCAGCAGTCACAATTACGAGCAGTACTTC
size: once
V: TRBV6-5
D: .
J: TRBJ2-7

CDR3: CATSRDAGSGANVLTF
DNA: TGTGCCACCAGCAGGGACGCGGGCTCTGGGGCCAACGTCCTGACTTTC
size: .
V: TRBV15
D: .
J: TRBJ2-6

CDR3: CASGVRGEEEKLFF
DNA: TGTGCCAGTGGGGTCCGGGGGGAGGAGGAAAAACTGTTTTTT
size: .
V: TRBV6-4
D: .
J: TRBJ1-4

CDR3: CATTRQGLSETQYF
DNA: TGTGCCACCACGAGACAGGGGTTATCGGAGACCCAGTACTTC
size: .
V: TRBV15
D: TRBD1
J: TRBJ2-5

CDR3: CASSPGGDQPQHF
DNA: TGTGCCAGCAGCCCCGGGGGGGATCAGCCCCAGCATTTT
size: .
V: TRBV11-2
D: .
J: TRBJ1-5

CDR3: CAWRLTGGPYGYTF
DNA: TGTGCCTGGAGGCTGACAGGGGGCCCCTATGGCTACACCTTC
size: .
V: TRBV30
D: TRBD1
J: TRBJ1-2

CDR3: CASSLATGSNEQFF
DNA: TGTGCCAGCAGCTTAGCAACAGGTAGTAATGAGCAGTTCTTC
size: .
V: TRBV7-8
D: .
J: TRBJ2-1

CDR3: CASSLGTTTDTQYF
DNA: TGCGCCAGCAGCTTGGGAACCACCACAGATACGCAGTATTTT
size: .
V: TRBV5-1
D: .
J: TRBJ2-3

CDR3: CASSEGPPFAGYTF
DNA: TGTGCCAGCAGTGAGGGCCCGCCGTTTGCCGGCTACACCTTC
size: .
V: TRBV6-1
D: .
J: TRBJ1-2

CDR3: CASSVTVNTEAFF
DNA: TGTGCCAGCAGCGTCACAGTGAACACTGAAGCTTTCTTT
size: .
V: TRBV2
D: .
J: TRBJ1-1

CDR3: CASSTRAGGSYNEQFF
DNA: TGTGCCAGTAGTACCCGAGCGGGAGGCTCCTACAATGAGCAGTTCTTC
size: .
V: TRBV19
D: TRBD2
J: TRBJ2-1

CDR3: CASSRGGTSGYNEQFF
DNA: TGTGCCAGCAGCCGGGGGGGGACTAGCGGGTACAATGAGCAGTTCTTC
size: .
V: TRBV5-4
D: TRBD2
J: TRBJ2-1

CDR3: CASSRGAMNTGELFF
DNA: TGTGCCAGCAGTCGTGGGGCCATGAACACCGGGGAGCTGTTTTTT
size: .
V: TRBV28
D: .
J: TRBJ2-2

CDR3: CAWRWLAGRSQFF
DNA: TGTGCCTGGAGGTGGCTAGCGGGAAGGTCGCAGTTCTTC
size: few
V: TRBV30
D: TRBD2
J: TRBJ2-1

CDR3: CASHQGANTGELFF
DNA: TGTGCCAGCCACCAGGGGGCTAACACCGGGGAGCTGTTTTTT
size: .
V: TRBV7-8
D: TRBD1
J: TRBJ2-2

CDR3: CASSYQGLGDTQYF
DNA: TGTGCCAGCAGCTACCAGGGGTTGGGAGATACGCAGTATTTT
size: .
V: TRBV7-2
D: .
J: TRBJ2-3

CDR3: CASRERGVETQYF
DNA: TGTGCCAGCAGGGAGCGGGGTGTTGAGACCCAGTACTTC
size: .
V: TRBV6-1
D: TRBD2
J: TRBJ2-5

CDR3: CASREAGGPYEQYF
DNA: TGTGCCAGCAGAGAAGCGGGAGGGCCCTACGAGCAGTACTTC
size: .
V: TRBV7-9
D: TRBD2
J: TRBJ2-7

CDR3: CAISESIEQYF
DNA: TGTGCCATCAGTGAGTCAATCGAGCAGTACTTC
size: .
V: TRBV10-3
D: .
J: TRBJ2-7

CDR3: CASSFEGRAGYTF
DNA: TGTGCCAGCAGCTTTGAGGGGAGGGCTGGCTACACCTTC
size: .
V: TRBV7-3
D: .
J: TRBJ1-2

CDR3: CASSLIGLGQETQYF
DNA: TGTGCCAGCAGTTTAATAGGGCTGGGTCAGGAGACCCAGTACTTC
size: .
V: TRBV27
D: .
J: TRBJ2-5

CDR3: CASSPSRATSSGNTIYF
DNA: TGTGCCAGCAGTCCCAGCAGGGCCACGAGCTCTGGAAACACCATATATTTT
size: .
V: TRBV28
D: .
J: TRBJ1-3

CDR3: CASSPQPPISGNTIYF
DNA: TGTGCCAGCAGCCCCCAACCACCTATCTCTGGAAACACCATATATTTT
size: .
V: TRBV7-3
D: .
J: TRBJ1-3

CDR3: CASSLATGEAFF
DNA: TGTGCCAGCAGCTTAGCGACAGGTGAAGCTTTCTTT
size: .
V: TRBV7-6
D: .
J: TRBJ1-1

CDR3: CASSYYTQESDTQYF
DNA: TGCGCCAGCAGCTACTACACCCAAGAATCGGATACGCAGTATTTT
size: .
V: TRBV5-1
D: .
J: TRBJ2-3

CDR3: CASSVGKTSSYEQYF
DNA: TGTGCCAGCAGCGTAGGTAAGACTAGCTCCTACGAGCAGTACTTC
size: .
V: TRBV9
D: .
J: TRBJ2-7

CDR3: CSCRAASSTDTQYF
DNA: TGCAGCTGCCGGGCAGCCTCTAGCACAGATACGCAGTATTTT
size: .
V: TRBV29-1
D: .
J: TRBJ2-3

CDR3: CASSNLAGGWNEQFF
DNA: TGTGCCAGCAGCAACCTAGCGGGAGGGTGGAATGAGCAGTTCTTC
size: .
V: TRBV14
D: TRBD2
J: TRBJ2-1

CDR3: CASSLGLKPYNEQFF
DNA: TGTGCCAGCAGCTTGGGGCTAAAGCCCTACAATGAGCAGTTCTTC
size: .
V: TRBV7-9
D: .
J: TRBJ2-1

CDR3: CASSPRQGASYEQYF
DNA: TGTGCCAGCAGCCCCCGACAGGGGGCCTCCTACGAGCAGTACTTC
size: few
V: TRBV7-2
D: TRBD1
J: TRBJ2-7

CDR3: CSVDFLGRVDTEAFF
DNA: TGCAGCGTTGATTTTTTGGGCAGGGTGGACACTGAAGCTTTCTTT
size: .
V: TRBV29-1
D: .
J: TRBJ1-1

CDR3: CSGLAGGTGELFF
DNA: TGCAGCGGTCTAGCGGGAGGGACCGGGGAGCTGTTTTTT
size: .
V: TRBV29-1
D: TRBD2
J: TRBJ2-2

CDR3: CAISGGGGTGELFF
DNA: TGTGCCATCAGTGGAGGTGGGGGCACCGGGGAGCTGTTTTTT
size: .
V: TRBV10-3
D: .
J: TRBJ2-2

CDR3: CASSVASTDTQYF
DNA: TGTGCCAGCAGCGTAGCATCCACAGATACGCAGTATTTT
size: .
V: TRBV9
D: .
J: TRBJ2-3

CDR3: CASRTGGPGEQYF
DNA: TGTGCCAGCCGCACGGGAGGGCCGGGGGAGCAGTACTTC
size: .
V: TRBV14
D: TRBD2
J: TRBJ2-7

CDR3: CASSWWGPIGANTGELFF
DNA: TGTGCCAGCAGCTGGTGGGGCCCAATCGGTGCGAACACCGGGGAGCTGTTTTTT
size: .
V: TRBV9
D: .
J: TRBJ2-2

CDR3: CSVEGTGSAGYTF
DNA: TGCAGCGTTGAGGGGACAGGGTCAGCTGGCTACACCTTC
size: .
V: TRBV29-1
D: TRBD1
J: TRBJ1-2

CDR3: CASSQGQRSNEKLFF
DNA: TGCGCCAGCAGCCAAGGTCAGCGGAGCAATGAAAAACTGTTTTTT
size: .
V: TRBV4-1
D: .
J: TRBJ1-4

CDR3: CASTFDRGFSGYTF
DNA: TGTGCCAGCACCTTCGACAGGGGTTTTTCAGGCTACACCTTC
size: .
V: TRBV6-6
D: TRBD1
J: TRBJ1-2

CDR3: CASSPGAYEQYF
DNA: TGCGCCAGCAGCCCGGGGGCCTACGAGCAGTACTTC
size: .
V: TRBV5-1
D: .
J: TRBJ2-7

CDR3: CASSIGGWAGRMNEQYF
DNA: TGTGCCAGTAGTATCGGTGGTTGGGCAGGGCGGATGAACGAGCAGTACTTC
size: few
V: TRBV19
D: .
J: TRBJ2-7

CDR3: CASSPVFGQGGEKLFF
DNA: TGTGCCAGCTCACCTGTTTTTGGACAGGGGGGTGAAAAACTGTTTTTT
size: .
V: TRBV18
D: TRBD1
J: TRBJ1-4

CDR3: CASSVATGTRELFF
DNA: TGTGCCAGCAGCGTAGCTACAGGGACCCGGGAGCTGTTTTTT
size: .
V: TRBV9
D: .
J: TRBJ2-2

CDR3: CASSRQREGDTDTQYF
DNA: TGTGCCAGCAGTCGCCAGCGGGAGGGAGACACAGATACGCAGTATTTT
size: .
V: TRBV7-9
D: TRBD2
J: TRBJ2-3

CDR3: CSVDPSGLYNEQFF
DNA: TGCAGCGTTGACCCTAGCGGGCTCTACAATGAGCAGTTCTTC
size: .
V: TRBV29-1
D: TRBD2
J: TRBJ2-1

CDR3: CASQDRVIFDYGYTF
DNA: TGTGCCAGCCAGGACAGGGTAATCTTCGACTATGGCTACACCTTC
size: .
V: TRBV6-1
D: TRBD1
J: TRBJ1-2

CDR3: CASSVGGGRAKNIQYF
DNA: TGTGCCAGCAGCGTAGGCGGCGGGAGGGCCAAAAACATTCAGTACTTC
size: once
V: TRBV9
D: TRBD2
J: TRBJ2-4

CDR3: CASRPGQLNTGELFF
DNA: TGTGCCAGCAGGCCCGGACAGCTAAACACCGGGGAGCTGTTTTTT
size: .
V: TRBV6-6
D: .
J: TRBJ2-2